A single sample gave rise to the 3 T cell receptor beta chains below, sequenced in a study of radiation and T cells in renal cell carcinoma. Only in-frame clones appear in the TCRdb table, and some are missing; sequencing was by immunoSEQ multiplex PCR. The top ten clones hold roughly 17% of a sample with over 120,000 clones, less than 90% of them seen once. Time point given: blood 4 weeks post-SBRT, at nephrectomy. Stated treatment: 15 Gy SBRT to primary tumor, nephrectomy 4 weeks later. Specimen: blood, collected from a patient whose treatment included radiotherapy and nephrectomy. These receptors were collected from a woman aged 45-60 years with renal cell carcinoma.

The CDR3 loop is CASSPRGVSTNTGELFF. In DNA form, the CDR3 reads TGTGCCAGCTCACCCCGTGGGGTCAGCACGAACACCGGGGAGCTGTTTTTT. The chain links TRBV18 to TRBJ2-2; D remains unclear. This CDR3 has 17 amino acids. V lost 3 bases and J lost 0, with 14 bases in between. The germline V gene has CDR1 KGHSH and CDR2 LQKENI. Full variable domain (remainder filled in from reference TRBV18 and TRBJ2-2): NAGVMQNPRHLVRRRGQEARLRCSPMKGHSHVYWYRQLPEEGLKFMVYLQKENIIDESGMPKERFSAEFPKEGPSILRIQQVVRGDSAAYFCASSPRGVSTNTGELFFGEGSRLTVL.

The V and J genes are TRBV19 and TRBJ1-1; D remains unclear. V lost 1 base, J lost 10 bases, and 16 bases lay in between. There are 14 residues in the CDR3. CDR1 and CDR2 (germline): LNHDA, SQIVND (reference sequence). CDR3 loop: CASSIAHHTGGAFF. The CDR3 coding sequence is TGTGCCAGTAGTATAGCTCACCATACTGGAGGAGCTTTCTTT.

The chain employs TRBV9 and TRBJ2-7, with 9 bases fitting TRBD2. CDR1 SGDLS and CDR2 YYNGEE come from the germline V gene. The CDR3 runs to 14 residues. V shed 5 bases, J shed 2 bases, and the junction held 5 bases outside the gene matches. This CDR3 reads CASSPSGATYEQYF. CDR3 DNA: TGTGCCAGCAGTCCTAGCGGGGCTACCTACGAGCAGTACTTC.